The 28 T cell receptor beta chains listed next were all sequenced from one sample in a study of graft-versus-host responses after intestinal transplantation. Some clones are missing from TCRdb's copy, which holds only in-frame ones; the method was immunoSEQ multiplex PCR. Here the sample spans tens of thousands of clones, about 91% being singletons. The specimen comprised PBMCs, sampled 524 days after transplant. These receptors all stem from a human patient who received an intestinal transplant, so some T cells may come from the graft donor.

The chain combines TRBV6-1 with TRBJ1-5; D is ambiguous. The CDR3 contains 13 residues. Deletions cut 8 bases from V and 0 bases from J, with 8 bases between. CDR1 is MNHNS, CDR2 SASEGT, per germline. CDR3 sequence (DNA): TGTGCCAGCTGGATAAGTAGCAATCAGCCCCAGCATTTT. It yields the protein CASWISSNQPQHF.

The V and J genes are TRBV28 and TRBJ2-3; TRBD1 or TRBD2 may be the D gene (7 bases each). The length of the CDR3 is 16 residues. The ends were cut back, 6 bases at V and 3 bases at J, with 19 bases in the middle. Germline V gives CDR1 MDHEN, CDR2 SYDVKM. The CDR3 reads CASRPKTGRGTDTQYF. CDR3 in DNA: TGTGCCAGCAGACCAAAGACAGGGAGGGGTACAGATACGCAGTATTTT.

The CDR3 DNA follows: TGTGCCAGCAGCTTGGAGCGAACAGATACGCAGTATTTT. Its translation is CASSLERTDTQYF. The chain employs TRBV7-3 and TRBJ2-3; D is unclear. The CDR3 is 13 residues long. In germline, CDR1 is SGHTA, CDR2 FQGTGA. Trimming shortened V by 3 bases and J by 3 bases, and 7 bases separated the two germline ends.

The V and J genes are TRBV7-2 and TRBJ2-1; the match to TRBD1 covers 7 bases. The CDR3 has 14 residues. The trim removed 3 bases at V and 13 bases at J, leaving 12 bases unmatched. Germline-derived CDR1 and CDR2 are SGHTA and FQGNSA. The CDR3 DNA sequence: TGTGCCAGCAGCTTGCTGCTACAGGGGTCGGCCCAGTTCTTC. It codes for CASSLLLQGSAQFF.

The V call is TRBV19, the J call TRBJ2-5; D is uncertain. CDR1 LNHDA and CDR2 SQIVND come from the germline V gene (reference sequence). This CDR3 is 13 amino acids long. Trimming shortened V by 4 bases and J by 3 bases, and 9 bases separated the two germline ends. The CDR3, as DNA: TGTGCCAGTAGTACTCGATTCGAAGAGACCCAGTACTTC. Translation gives CASSTRFEETQYF.

The gene calls are TRBV7-2 and TRBJ1-2; 8 nucleotides line up with TRBD1. The CDR3 has 14 amino acids. V lost 3 bases, J lost 7 bases, and 7 bases stayed unmatched. The germline gives CDR1 SGHTA, CDR2 FQGNSA. DNA for the CDR3: TGTGCCAGCAGCTTCGGCAGGGGGCTCCGTGGCTACACCTTC. It translates to CASSFGRGLRGYTF.

V is TRBV29-1 and J is TRBJ2-5; a weak D match, TRBD1 (5 bases). Trimming removed 0 bases at V and 9 bases at J, with 14 bases between. This CDR3 is 13 amino acids long. CDR1 and CDR2 (germline): SQVTM, ANQGSEA. The CDR3 sequence is CSVEEGRVKPQYF. The CDR3 coding sequence is TGCAGCGTTGAAGAGGGCAGGGTCAAACCCCAGTACTTC.

For the CDR3, the DNA is TGCGCCCCTGTCCGAAATAACTATGGCTACACCTTC. Protein product: CAPVRNNYGYTF. The chain couples TRBV10-1 to TRBJ1-2; D gene unclear. In germline, CDR1 is WNHNN, CDR2 SYGVQD (reference sequence). The CDR3 runs 12 residues. V was pared by 11 bases and J by 1 base, with 11 bases between.

The chain employs TRBV2 and TRBJ2-3; D is uncertain. Germline V CDR1 and CDR2: SNHLY, FYNNEI. V lost 2 bases and J 6 bases, leaving 9 bases between the germline ends. There are 13 residues in the CDR3. Here the CDR3 reads CASSELVKDTQYF. The CDR3 bases are TGTGCCAGCAGTGAACTAGTTAAGGATACGCAGTATTTT. The variable domain in full, completed from reference TRBV2 and TRBJ2-3, reads EPEVTQTPSHQVTQMGQEVILRCVPISNHLYFYWYRQILGQKVEFLVSFYNNEISEKSEIFDDQFSVERPDGSNFTLKIRSTKLEDSAMYFCASSELVKDTQYFGPGTRLTVL.

This chain connects TRBV28 to TRBJ2-7; D remains ambiguous. The germline CDR1 and CDR2 sequences are MDHEN and SYDVKM. This CDR3 contains 12 residues. The ends were cut back, 5 bases at V and 8 bases at J, with 13 bases in the middle. This CDR3 is CASSRTAYKQYF. The CDR3 DNA reads TGTGCCAGCAGTCGGACGGCATACAAGCAGTACTTC.

The CDR3 DNA follows: TGCGCCAGCAGCTTGGGGGGCGGGGGAAACACCATATATTTT. Translation gives CASSLGGGGNTIYF. The J gene is TRBJ1-3, the V gene TRBV5-1, with D possibly TRBD1 on 5 matching bases. V gave up 0 bases and J gave up 4 bases, with 8 bases separating them. The V gene's germline CDR1 is SGHRS and CDR2 YFSETQ. CDR3 length equals 14 residues.

The chain couples TRBV5-1 to TRBJ2-1, with D possibly TRBD1 on 7 matching bases. CDR3 length equals 19 residues. The V gene's germline CDR1 is SGHRS and CDR2 YFSETQ. The ends were cut back, 2 bases at V and 6 bases at J, with 27 bases in the middle. CDR3 in DNA: TGCGCCAGCAGCTTTGAATCGTGGCAGGGGGGATGGAATGGCAATGAGCAGTTCTTC. Protein: CASSFESWQGGWNGNEQFF. The variable domain in full, with the rest retrieved from reference TRBV5-1 and TRBJ2-1, is KAGVTQTPRYLIKTRGQQVTLSCSPISGHRSVSWYQQTPGQGLQFLFEYFSETQRNKGNFPGRFSGRQFSNSRSEMNVSTLELGDSALYLCASSFESWQGGWNGNEQFFGPGTRLTVL.

This clone was counted a single time. The chain couples TRBV4-1 to TRBJ1-6; D unclear. CDR3 size: 15 residues. V dropped 0 bases and J dropped 4 bases, with 7 bases sitting between them. Germline V CDR1 and CDR2: MGHRA, YSYEKL. This CDR3 is CASSQDLRYNSPLHF. For the CDR3, the DNA is TGCGCCAGCAGCCAAGATCTCCGATATAATTCACCCCTCCACTTT.

The rearrangement joins TRBV15 to TRBJ2-1; TRBD2 might be the D (6 bases). This CDR3 spans 16 amino acids. Germline V CDR1 and CDR2: LNHNV, YYDKDF (reference sequence). V lost 0 bases to trimming and J lost 6 bases, with 15 bases between them. The CDR3 nucleotides read TGTGCCACCAGCAGAGATTTTGGGGGAGGCCCCAATGAGCAGTTCTTC. This sequence encodes CATSRDFGGGPNEQFF.

Here the CDR3 DNA reads TGTGCCAGCAGCTTCATTCGGGGGGTTCAAGAGACCCAGTACTTC. This codes for CASSFIRGVQETQYF. This sequence joins TRBV7-2 and TRBJ2-5; 7 bases agree with TRBD2. The ends lost 3 bases at V and 2 bases at J; junction bases unmatched: 6. The V gene's germline CDR1 is SGHTA and CDR2 FQGNSA. This CDR3 region has 15 residues.

The chain is built from TRBV19 and TRBJ2-2; D unresolved. Per germline, CDR1 LNHDA and CDR2 SQIVND (reference sequence). The ends were cut back, 3 bases at V and 0 bases at J, with 8 bases in the middle. This CDR3 comprises 15 residues. The CDR3 here is CASSMWAANTGELFF. The CDR3 DNA follows: TGTGCCAGTAGTATGTGGGCCGCGAACACCGGGGAGCTGTTTTTT.

The chain employs TRBV27 and TRBJ2-3; the match to TRBD2 covers 8 bases. Germline trimming cut 5 bases from V and 6 bases from J; bases unmatched to any gene: 10. This CDR3 has 15 residues. The germline V gene has CDR1 MNHEY and CDR2 SMNVEV (reference sequence). This chain's CDR3 is CASSPLTSAGDTQYF. The CDR3 DNA follows: TGTGCCAGCAGTCCTTTGACTAGCGCGGGGGATACGCAGTATTTT.

The chain couples TRBV19 to TRBJ1-1; TRBD1 aligns across 7 bases. Trimming removed 4 bases from V and 1 base from J; junction bases left unmatched: 6. Germline V gene data show CDR1 as LNHDA and CDR2 as SQIVND (reference sequence). The CDR3 contains 15 residues. The CDR3 here is CASSTGGVKNTEAFF. The CDR3 bases are TGTGCCAGTAGTACAGGGGGGGTAAAGAACACTGAAGCTTTCTTT.

This chain uses TRBV6-6 with TRBJ1-2, with 9 bases identical to TRBD1. The CDR3 is 14 residues long. With 2 bases clipped from V and 2 bases from J, the junction kept 0 bases outside the gene matches. Per the germline V gene, CDR1 is MNHNY and CDR2 is SVGAGI (reference sequence). The CDR3 protein is CASSYGQGNYGYTF. The CDR3 DNA follows: TGTGCCAGCAGTTACGGACAGGGGAACTATGGCTACACCTTC.

This sequence joins TRBV19 and TRBJ2-4; tentative D call: TRBD1 (6 bases). The CDR3 runs to 16 residues. Germline loops: CDR1 LNHDA, CDR2 SQIVND (reference sequence). The germline V and J ends were trimmed by 5 bases and 13 bases, with 27 bases remaining between them. CDR3 loop: CASSWVDVRDNITQYF. CDR3 in DNA: TGTGCCAGTAGTTGGGTAGATGTACGGGACAACATAACACAGTACTTC.

The chain recombines TRBV27 with TRBJ2-1; 9 positions match TRBD2. This CDR3 contains 16 residues. The junction had 9 bases not matched to a gene; V was cut back by 5 bases and J by 4 bases. Looked up from germline, CDR1 is MNHEY and CDR2 is SMNVEV (reference sequence). CDR3 region: CASSPKIAGAYNEQFF. The DNA for the CDR3 is TGTGCCAGCAGTCCCAAAATAGCGGGAGCGTACAATGAGCAGTTCTTC.

The genes are TRBV4-2 and TRBJ1-5; D is uncertain. This CDR3 is built from 18 residues. V shed 1 base and J shed 3 bases, with 19 bases lying between them. CDR1 and CDR2 from the germline V gene are LGHNA and YNFKEQ. In DNA form, the CDR3 reads TGTGCCAGCAGCCAAGTTGTTCGGGAGGGAGTCGTCAATCAGCCCCAGCATTTT. It specifies CASSQVVREGVVNQPQHF.

The rearrangement joins TRBV5-1 to TRBJ2-1, with 15 bases that match TRBD2. Germline V lookup: CDR1 SGHRS, CDR2 YFSETQ. The CDR3 has 18 residues. The V segment lost 2 bases and the J segment 5 bases; nucleotides outside the gene matches: 8. CDR3 in amino acids: CASSFPGLAGGRNNEQFF. The DNA of the CDR3 is TGCGCCAGCAGCTTCCCGGGACTAGCGGGAGGAAGGAACAATGAGCAGTTCTTC.

This chain uses TRBV28 with TRBJ2-7; tentatively, D is TRBD2 (5 bases). Germline V CDR1 and CDR2: MDHEN, SYDVKM. The CDR3 covers 13 residues. The V end lost 4 bases, the J end lost 2 bases, and 9 bases lay between the germline ends. The CDR3 is CASSYGITYEQYF. The CDR3 DNA follows: TGTGCCAGCAGTTACGGGATTACCTACGAGCAGTACTTC. The whole variable domain, filled in from reference TRBV28 and TRBJ2-7, reads DVKVTQSSRYLVKRTGEKVFLECVQDMDHENMFWYRQDPGLGLRLIYFSYDVKMKEKGDIPEGYSVSREKKERFSLILESASTNQTSMYLCASSYGITYEQYFGPGTRLTVT.

This clone was seen a few times. The chain carries TRBV6-1 and TRBJ2-1; a possible D gene is TRBD2 (6 bases). Trimming took off 5 bases at V and 9 bases at J, with 20 bases between the two ends. This CDR3 contains 15 residues. CDR1 is MNHNS and CDR2 is SASEGT in the germline V gene. CDR3 bases: TGTGCCAGCAGTTCCCCCGGACGGGCAGCGGGTGAGCAGTTCTTC. Amino acids: CASSSPGRAAGEQFF.

The chain carries TRBV19 and TRBJ2-7; 9 nucleotides align to TRBD1. V shed 7 bases, J shed 4 bases, and the junction held 8 bases outside the gene matches. Per germline, CDR1 LNHDA and CDR2 SQIVND (reference sequence). The CDR3 has 14 residues. The CDR3 nucleotides read TGTGCCAGTATGCCCGGGACAGGGTTGTACGAGCAGTACTTC. Translated, it gives CASMPGTGLYEQYF. The full variable domain, its missing parts supplied by reference TRBV19 and TRBJ2-7, is DGGITQSPKYLFRKEGQNVTLSCEQNLNHDAMYWYRQDPGQGLRLIYYSQIVNDFQKGDIAEGYSVSREKKESFPLTVTSAQKNPTAFYLCASMPGTGLYEQYFGPGTRLTVT.

Details on this clone: At one end, the junction sequence differs from germline, possibly due to a read error. This chain connects TRBV7-7 to TRBJ1-1; 9 bases fit TRBD1. Germline V gene data show CDR1 as SSHAT and CDR2 as FNYEAQ (reference sequence). This CDR3 contains 19 residues. The CDR3 DNA is TGTGCTAGCAGCTTAGGGTACAGGGGGCGCTTGAAAATGAACACTGAAGCTTTCTTT. This encodes CASSLGYRGRLKMNTEAFF.

The table lists this clone with a few counts. V and J are TRBV19 and TRBJ1-4; D is unresolved. Trimming left V 6 bases short and J 1 base short, with 12 bases between. The CDR3 contains 15 residues. CDR1 LNHDA and CDR2 SQIVND come from the germline V gene (reference sequence). The DNA for the CDR3 is TGTGCCAGTAGACCCCTCGGGGAAACTAATGAAAAACTGTTTTTT. Translating it yields CASRPLGETNEKLFF.